This T cell receptor (beta chain) stems from a study of blood T cells in healthy people across ages (dated by TCRdb to about 2015). Looking at the study overall: Template switching captured roughly one uniquely barcoded TCR beta cDNA molecule per two T cells in model experiments. For two donors (one aged 18 to 29 and one aged 80 or older), the study analyzed two additional independent replicas of 1 million unique cDNA reads from the same blood draw. To track age-related changes in TCR beta repertoire diversity, the study relied on deep sequencing normalized with unique cDNA molecular identifiers. To avoid experimental bias, donors of different ages were randomly spread across the sequencing lanes. Four age groups were formed from the donors: young (average 16 years), middle-aged (approximately 40), aged (about 68) and long-lived (roughly 88).

Libraries were built with 5' RACE. The reads were generated on an Illumina HiSeq 2500. The second PCR ran for about 6 to 11 cycles and used a J-beta primer mix along with a sample-barcoded 5' primer. A unique molecular identifier was introduced onto each TCR beta cDNA molecule by a template-switch 5' adaptor carrying 12 random nucleotides. Each sample yielded at least 3 million CDR3-containing paired-end reads. First-strand cDNA synthesis was performed from all RNA using the Mint cDNA synthesis kit, with priming by a TRBC-specific oligonucleotide. Following uracil-DNA glycosylase treatment, a first 18-cycle PCR with universal primers M1SS and BC2_uni_R was performed on all cDNA. The authors' analysis ran thus. For normalization, 1 million high-quality reads, each with a distinct molecular identifier, were randomly selected from each sample. Reads with shared molecular identifiers were discarded instead of being binned into consensus sequences. CDR3 identification, clonotype clustering and error correction used MiTCR with a Q25 quality threshold and the strictest error-elimination algorithm. A nonparametric unseen species model with Euler transformation was used to estimate lower-bound total TCR beta diversity. TCRdb applied fastp at Q25 and MiXCR to the public reads, then kept only in-frame beta chains. Entries are consolidated by CDR3 protein sequence, retaining the most common genes and DNA. The V and J calls and clone size come from TCRdb's table, not from the authors' own analysis. The sample profile shows hundreds of thousands of distinct CDR3 sequences; more than 45% of them were found once. The biggest ten clones account for less than 15% of the sample.

In its sample, this clonotype was seen many times. The specificity of this receptor is unknown. No much larger clone is present one base from it, and per-base qualities are unavailable. The study at large found these results: The CMV infection status of donors was not known, potentially confounding age-related changes in expanded clonotypes. Because profiling used bulk unsorted PBMCs, naive and antigen-experienced compartments could not be compared conclusively. Observed TCR beta diversity per million T cells fell roughly linearly with age, and a significant reduction was already apparent by age about 43. Compared with the aged group, the long-lived group had more naive CD4+ T cells, fewer expanded clones and increased TCR diversity, suggesting age selection. Observed TCR beta diversity correlated strongly with the percentage of naive T cells measured by flow cytometry. Estimates of total diversity based on one million sequenced T cells were considered lower bounds and underestimates.

Systemically healthy Caucasian individuals from Russia, some 40 in total and aged about 6 to 100 years, were included as donors. Each donor gave around 9 milliliters of peripheral blood, collected into EDTA-treated Vacutainer tubes. PBMCs were isolated by Ficoll-Paque density-gradient centrifugation, with at least 6.5 million obtained per sample. Trizol reagent was used to extract total RNA from PBMCs, with at least 6 micrograms per sample. Naive CD45RAhigh/CD27high T cell percentages were measured by flow cytometry on a PBMC aliquot from every donor. The origin of this receptor is a woman of 80 years or more in good health. The specimen sequenced was blood.

The DNA reads TGTGCCAGCAGTTTATTGGACAGCCTAGCCAAAAACATTCAGTACTTC. This yields the protein CASSLLDSLAKNIQYF. The chain is encoded by TRBV12-3 or TRBV12-4 joined to TRBJ2-4; matching of 6 bases hints at TRBD1 as the D gene. Spanning cysteine to phenylalanine, the CDR3 consists of 16 amino acids. The read is trimmed to its CDR3 DNA, 48 bases read in frame from base 1. V drops 2 bases and J drops 0 bases, leaving 11 bases in between.